This TCR beta chain was profiled in a study of patients and donors after allogeneic stem cell transplantation. TCRdb reprocessed the RT-PCR reads with MiXCR, giving one entry per CDR3 protein. This sample has under 170,000 distinct CDR3 sequences, with about two fifths found just once. The CDR3 is 14 residues long. V shed 5 bases and J shed 5 bases, with 13 bases lying between them. What was sequenced was blood, either unsorted or a sorted T cell fraction (not recorded which). This chain uses TRBV12-3 or TRBV12-4 with TRBJ1-5; maybe TRBD1 (5 bases). This clonotype was sampled from a human donor who was either an allogeneic HSCT recipient or a stem cell or donor lymphocyte infusion donor (not recorded which). It is not recorded whose cells these are; they may come from a transplant donor. This chain's CDR3 is CASSRDEFHQPQHF. CDR3 coding DNA: TGTGCCAGCAGTCGGGACGAGTTCCATCAGCCCCAGCATTTT.